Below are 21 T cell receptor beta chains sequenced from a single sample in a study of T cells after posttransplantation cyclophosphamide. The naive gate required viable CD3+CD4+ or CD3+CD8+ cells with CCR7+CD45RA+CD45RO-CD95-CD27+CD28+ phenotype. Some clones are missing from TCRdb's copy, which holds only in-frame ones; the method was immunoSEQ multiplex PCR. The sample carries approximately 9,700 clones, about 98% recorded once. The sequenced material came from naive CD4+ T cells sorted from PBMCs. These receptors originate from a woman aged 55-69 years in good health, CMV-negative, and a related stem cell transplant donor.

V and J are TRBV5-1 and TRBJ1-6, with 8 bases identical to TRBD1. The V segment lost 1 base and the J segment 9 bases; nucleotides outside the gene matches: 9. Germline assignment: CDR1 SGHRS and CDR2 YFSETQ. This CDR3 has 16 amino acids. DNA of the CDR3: TGCGCCAGCAGCTTGAACCCACAGGGGGGATCTTCACCCCTCCACTTT. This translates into CASSLNPQGGSSPLHF. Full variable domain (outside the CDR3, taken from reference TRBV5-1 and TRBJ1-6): KAGVTQTPRYLIKTRGQQVTLSCSPISGHRSVSWYQQTPGQGLQFLFEYFSETQRNKGNFPGRFSGRQFSNSRSEMNVSTLELGDSALYLCASSLNPQGGSSPLHFGNGTRLTVT.

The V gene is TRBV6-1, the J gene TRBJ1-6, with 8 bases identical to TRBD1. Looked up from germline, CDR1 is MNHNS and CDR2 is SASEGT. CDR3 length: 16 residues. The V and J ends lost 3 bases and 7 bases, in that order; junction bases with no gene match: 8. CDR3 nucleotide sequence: TGTGCCAGCAGTGACCGGACAGGGACTATGAATTCACCCCTCCACTTT. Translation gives CASSDRTGTMNSPLHF.

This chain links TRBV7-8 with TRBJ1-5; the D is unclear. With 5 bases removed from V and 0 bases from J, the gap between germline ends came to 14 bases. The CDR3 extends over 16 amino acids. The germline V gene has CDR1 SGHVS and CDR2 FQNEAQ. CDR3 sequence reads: CASSPRAGYSNQPQHF. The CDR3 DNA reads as TGTGCCAGCAGCCCCCGGGCGGGTTATAGCAATCAGCCCCAGCATTTT.

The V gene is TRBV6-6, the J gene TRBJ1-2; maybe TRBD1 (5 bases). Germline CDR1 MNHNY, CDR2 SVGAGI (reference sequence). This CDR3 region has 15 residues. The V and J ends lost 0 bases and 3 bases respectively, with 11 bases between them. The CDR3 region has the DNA TGTGCCAGCAGTTACTCGATGGGGGGGGACTATGGCTACACCTTC. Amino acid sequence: CASSYSMGGDYGYTF.

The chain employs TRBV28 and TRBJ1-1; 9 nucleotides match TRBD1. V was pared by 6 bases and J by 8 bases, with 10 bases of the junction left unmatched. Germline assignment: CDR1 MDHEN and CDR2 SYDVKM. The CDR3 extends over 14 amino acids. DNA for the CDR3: TGTGCCAGCAGGTGGGGAGGGGGACAGGGCGAAGCTTTCTTT. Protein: CASRWGGGQGEAFF.

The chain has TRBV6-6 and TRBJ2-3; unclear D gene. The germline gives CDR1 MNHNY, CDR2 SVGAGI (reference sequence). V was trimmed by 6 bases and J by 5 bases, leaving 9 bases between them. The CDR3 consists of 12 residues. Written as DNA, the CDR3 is TGTGCCAGCAGCCCTAGAGTAGATACGCAGTATTTT. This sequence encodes CASSPRVDTQYF.

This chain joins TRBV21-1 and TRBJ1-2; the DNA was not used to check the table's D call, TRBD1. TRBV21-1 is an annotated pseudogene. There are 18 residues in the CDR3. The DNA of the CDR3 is TGTGCCAGCAGCAATGGGACAGGGGGCGTCCCAAATAACTATGGCTACACCTTC. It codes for CASSNGTGGVPNNYGYTF.

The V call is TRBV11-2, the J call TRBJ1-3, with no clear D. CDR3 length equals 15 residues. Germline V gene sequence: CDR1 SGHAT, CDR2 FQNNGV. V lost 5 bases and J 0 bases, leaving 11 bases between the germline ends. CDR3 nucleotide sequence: TGTGCCAGCAGCCCTACTCCCGTCTCTGGAAACACCATATATTTT. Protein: CASSPTPVSGNTIYF. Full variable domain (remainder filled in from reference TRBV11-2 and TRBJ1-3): EAGVAQSPRYKIIEKRQSVAFWCNPISGHATLYWYQQILGQGPKLLIQFQNNGVVDDSQLPKDRFSAERLKGVDSTLKIQPAKLEDSAVYLCASSPTPVSGNTIYFGEGSWLTVV.

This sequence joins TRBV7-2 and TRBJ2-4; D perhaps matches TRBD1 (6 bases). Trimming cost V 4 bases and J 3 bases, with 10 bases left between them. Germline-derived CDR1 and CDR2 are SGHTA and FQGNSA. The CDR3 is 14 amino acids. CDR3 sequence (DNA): TGTGCCAGCAGCTACCGGGACAACAAAAACATTCAGTACTTC. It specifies CASSYRDNKNIQYF.

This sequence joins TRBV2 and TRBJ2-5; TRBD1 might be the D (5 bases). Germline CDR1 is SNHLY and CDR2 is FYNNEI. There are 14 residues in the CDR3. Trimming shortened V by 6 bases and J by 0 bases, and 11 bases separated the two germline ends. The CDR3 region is CASSVLDNQETQYF. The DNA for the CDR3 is TGTGCCAGCAGCGTTTTGGACAACCAAGAGACCCAGTACTTC.

The CDR3 DNA follows: TGTGCCAGCAGTCCAGCTAGGCAGTCCTACAATGAGCAGTTCTTC. It specifies CASSPARQSYNEQFF. The gene calls are TRBV6-6 and TRBJ2-1; no clear D. Deletions cut 5 bases from V and 1 base from J, with 12 bases between. The CDR3 has 15 amino acids. The germline gives CDR1 MNHNY, CDR2 SVGAGI (reference sequence).

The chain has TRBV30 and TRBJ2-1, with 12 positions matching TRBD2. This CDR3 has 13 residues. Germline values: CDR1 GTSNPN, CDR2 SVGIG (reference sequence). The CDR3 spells CAEGTSGLGEQFF. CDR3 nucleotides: TGTGCGGAGGGGACTAGCGGGCTCGGGGAGCAGTTCTTC.

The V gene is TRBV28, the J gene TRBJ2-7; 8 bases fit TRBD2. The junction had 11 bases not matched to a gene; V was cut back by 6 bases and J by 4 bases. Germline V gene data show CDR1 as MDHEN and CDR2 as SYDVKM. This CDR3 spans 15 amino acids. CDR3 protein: CASRAGSGSVYEQYF. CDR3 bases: TGTGCCAGCAGGGCAGGAAGCGGGAGTGTTTACGAGCAGTACTTC.

The CDR3 DNA reads TGTGCCAGCAGCCCTTCTCGGGTCTCTGGAAACACCATATATTTT. Amino acid sequence: CASSPSRVSGNTIYF. The chain uses TRBV7-6 and TRBJ1-3; no firm D call. The germline V and J ends were trimmed by 5 bases and 0 bases, with 11 bases remaining between them. The CDR3 length is 15 residues. The germline gives CDR1 SGHVS, CDR2 FNYEAQ.

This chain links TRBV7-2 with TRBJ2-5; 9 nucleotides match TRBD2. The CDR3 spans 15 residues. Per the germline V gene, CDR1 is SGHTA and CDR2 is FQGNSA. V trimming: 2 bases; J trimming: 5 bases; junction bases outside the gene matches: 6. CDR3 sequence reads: CASSLQAGGPETQYF. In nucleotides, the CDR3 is TGTGCCAGCAGCTTACAGGCGGGGGGGCCCGAGACCCAGTACTTC. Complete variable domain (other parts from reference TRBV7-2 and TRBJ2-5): GAGVSQSPSNKVTEKGKDVELRCDPISGHTALYWYRQSLGQGLEFLIYFQGNSAPDKSGLPSDRFSAERTGGSVSTLTIQRTQQEDSAVYLCASSLQAGGPETQYFGPGTRLLVL.

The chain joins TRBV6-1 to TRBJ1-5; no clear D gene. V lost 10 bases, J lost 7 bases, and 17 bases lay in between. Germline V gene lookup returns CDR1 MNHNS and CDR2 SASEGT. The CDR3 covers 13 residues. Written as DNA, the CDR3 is TGTGCCACCCAAGTCTGGGCAGGACAGCCCCAGCATTTT. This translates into CATQVWAGQPQHF.

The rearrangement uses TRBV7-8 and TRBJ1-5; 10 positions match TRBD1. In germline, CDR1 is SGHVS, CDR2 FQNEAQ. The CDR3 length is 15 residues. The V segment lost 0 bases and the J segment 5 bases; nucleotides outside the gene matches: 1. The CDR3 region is CASSLAGTGDQPQHF. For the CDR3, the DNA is TGTGCCAGCAGCTTAGCCGGGACAGGGGATCAGCCCCAGCATTTT.

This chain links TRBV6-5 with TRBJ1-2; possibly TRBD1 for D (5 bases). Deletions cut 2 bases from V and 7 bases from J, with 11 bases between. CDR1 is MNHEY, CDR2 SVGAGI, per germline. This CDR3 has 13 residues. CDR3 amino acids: CASSYRGVGGYTF. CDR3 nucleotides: TGTGCCAGCAGTTACCGGGGGGTTGGTGGCTACACCTTC.

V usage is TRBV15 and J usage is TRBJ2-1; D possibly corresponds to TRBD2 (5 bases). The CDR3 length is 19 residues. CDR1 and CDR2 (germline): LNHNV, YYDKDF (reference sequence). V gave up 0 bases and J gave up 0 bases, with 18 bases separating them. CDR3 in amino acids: CATSRDPSGTGSSYNEQFF. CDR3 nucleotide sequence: TGTGCCACCAGCAGAGATCCTTCCGGTACGGGGAGCTCCTACAATGAGCAGTTCTTC. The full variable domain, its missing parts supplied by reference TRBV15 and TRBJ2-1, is DAMVIQNPRYQVTQFGKPVTLSCSQTLNHNVMYWYQQKSSQAPKLLFHYYDKDFNNEADTPDNFQSRRPNTSFCFLDIRSPGLGDTAMYLCATSRDPSGTGSSYNEQFFGPGTRLTVL.

The CDR3 region has the DNA TGTGCCAGCAGAGCCGGGACACTTAGCCCTAGCGGGAGGTCCTACGAGCAGTACTTC. This gives the protein CASRAGTLSPSGRSYEQYF. The rearrangement joins TRBV27 to TRBJ2-7; 11 bases fit TRBD2. Germline CDR1 is MNHEY and CDR2 is SMNVEV (reference sequence). This CDR3 contains 19 residues. The ends lost 6 bases at V and 1 base at J; junction bases unmatched: 17.

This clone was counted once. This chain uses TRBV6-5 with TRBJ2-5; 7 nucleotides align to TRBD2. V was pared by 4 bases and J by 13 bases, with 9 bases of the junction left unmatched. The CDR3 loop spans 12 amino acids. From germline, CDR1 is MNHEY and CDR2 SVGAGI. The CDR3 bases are TGTGCCAGCAGTTCCATGGGGGGGGACCTGTACTTC. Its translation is CASSSMGGDLYF.